This TCR beta chain was obtained from a study of blood T cells in healthy people across ages. Regarding the study as a whole: Unsorted PBMCs ruled out conclusive naive versus antigen-experienced comparison. More naive CD4+ cells and higher diversity were found in long-lived than in aged donors.

This clonotype showed up just a few times. Antigen: not known. Donors were systemically healthy Caucasian individuals from Russia aged roughly 6 to 100 years. Each sample yielded at least 6 micrograms of PBMC total RNA. Primed by a sample-barcoded 5' primer and a J-beta primer mix, a second PCR proceeded for about 7 to 12 cycles. TCRdb itself ran the 5' RACE reads through MiXCR, one entry per CDR3 protein. The data hold just over 1 million distinct CDR3 sequences, with 40% to 45% observed a single time. The CDR3 spans 14 residues. Germline values: CDR1 MNHEY, CDR2 SMNVEV (reference sequence). The chain is built from TRBV27 and TRBJ2-4; perhaps TRBD2 as D (5 bases). With the DNA end fitting TRBJ2-7 better, the J assignment may be wrong. This clonotype was sampled from a woman in her fifties or sixties in good health. Sequences were obtained from blood. CDR3 coding DNA: TGTGCCAGCAGTGTAGGACTTCCCCCATACGAGCAGTACTTC. It yields the protein CASSVGLPPYEQYF.